This T cell receptor (beta chain) was captured by sequencing in a study of blood T cell repertoires in COVID-19. Study-wide background: Both acute and convalescent COVID-19 samples were obtained from the United States, Italy and Spain. T cells, B-cell-depleted T cells, or PBMCs provided the cDNA or gDNA that served as material.

In this sample, this clone turned up a few times. Trimming cost V 8 bases and J 7 bases, with 17 bases left between them. The CDR3 has 13 residues. The germline V gene encodes CDR1 MNHEY and CDR2 SMNVEV (reference sequence). Authors' methods: Researchers report that nucleated cell counts were estimated from reference gene primer amplification. Repertoires were generated with immunoSEQ multiplex PCR, while TCRdb's copy carries only in-frame clones and drops some. The DNA was the basis for D and trimming; V, J and clone size are from that table. The sample records over 95,000 clones, around nine tenths being singletons.

The sequenced material came from peripheral blood. This clonotype originated in a human donor with acute or convalescent COVID-19. The donor label of this sample is uncertain. The V call is TRBV27, the J call TRBJ1-2, with D possibly being TRBD1 (6 bases). CDR3 nucleotide sequence: TGTGCCAGCCGACCGACAGGTTATATTGGCTACACCTTC. Encoded protein: CASRPTGYIGYTF.